One T cell receptor (beta chain) is described in this entry. The CDR3 sequence is 16 residues long. V shed 6 bases and J shed 1 base, with 16 bases lying between them. Germline CDR1 and CDR2: SGHTA and FQGNSA. This sample was included in a study of T cell responses to AZD1222 COVID-19 vaccine. Assay used: immunoSEQ multiplex PCR; TCRdb lists only in-frame clones, some missing. The table records 150,000 to 250,000 clones, 80% to 95% of them present only once. The TCR comes from an adult who received the AZD1222 COVID-19 vaccine. V and J are TRBV7-2 and TRBJ1-5; D is possibly TRBD1 (5 bases). This sample comprised peripheral blood, obtained 28 days after the second AZD1222 dose. The CDR3 DNA reads TGTGCCAGCAGTTCCCAGGGTCTCGGGAGCAATCAGCCCCAGCATTTT. Protein: CASSSQGLGSNQPQHF.